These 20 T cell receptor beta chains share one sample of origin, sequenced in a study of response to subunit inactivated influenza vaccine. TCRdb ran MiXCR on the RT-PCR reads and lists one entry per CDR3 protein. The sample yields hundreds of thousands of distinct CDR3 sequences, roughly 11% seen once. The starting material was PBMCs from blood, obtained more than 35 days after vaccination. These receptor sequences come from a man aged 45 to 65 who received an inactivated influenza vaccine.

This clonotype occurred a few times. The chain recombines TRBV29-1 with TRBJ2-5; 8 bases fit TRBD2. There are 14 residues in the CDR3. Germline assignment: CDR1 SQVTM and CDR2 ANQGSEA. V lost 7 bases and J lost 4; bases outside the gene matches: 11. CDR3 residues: CSGAKSGGRETQYF. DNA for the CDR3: TGCAGCGGGGCCAAAAGCGGGGGACGAGAGACCCAGTACTTC. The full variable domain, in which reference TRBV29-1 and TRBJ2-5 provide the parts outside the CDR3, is SAVISQKPSRDICQRGTSLTIQCQVDSQVTMMFWYRQQPGQSLTLIATANQGSEATYESGFVIDKFPISRPNLTFSTLTVSNMSPEDSSIYLCSGAKSGGRETQYFGPGTRLLVL.

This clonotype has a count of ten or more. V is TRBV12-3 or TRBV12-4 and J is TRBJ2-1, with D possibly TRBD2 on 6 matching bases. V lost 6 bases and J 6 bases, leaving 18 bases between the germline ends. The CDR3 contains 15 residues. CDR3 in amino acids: CASSRGGGYSNEQFF. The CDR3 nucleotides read TGTGCCAGCAGCCGGGGAGGAGGGTATTCCAATGAGCAGTTCTTC.

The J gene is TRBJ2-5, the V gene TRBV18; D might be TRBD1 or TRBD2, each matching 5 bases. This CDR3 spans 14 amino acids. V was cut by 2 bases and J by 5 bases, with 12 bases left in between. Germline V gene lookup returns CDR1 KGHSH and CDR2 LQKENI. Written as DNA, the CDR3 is TGTGCCAGCTCACCAGGGCCAGGGACGGAGACCCAGTACTTC. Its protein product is CASSPGPGTETQYF.

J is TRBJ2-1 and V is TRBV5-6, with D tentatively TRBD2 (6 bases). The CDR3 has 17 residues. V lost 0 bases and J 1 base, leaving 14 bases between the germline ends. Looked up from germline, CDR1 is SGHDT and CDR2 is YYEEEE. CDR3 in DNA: TGTGCCAGCAGCTTGGCCGGGAGTCGTGTGTCCTACAATGAGCAGTTCTTC. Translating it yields CASSLAGSRVSYNEQFF.

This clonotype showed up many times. The CDR3 protein is CASSLESSRRSEKLFF. The CDR3 bases are TGTGCCAGCAGCTTAGAGAGTAGTCGTAGAAGTGAAAAACTGTTTTTT. The chain employs TRBV7-2 and TRBJ1-4; D not certain. Deletions cut 1 base from V and 7 bases from J, with 16 bases between. Germline-derived CDR1 and CDR2 are SGHTA and FQGNSA. This CDR3 region has 16 residues.

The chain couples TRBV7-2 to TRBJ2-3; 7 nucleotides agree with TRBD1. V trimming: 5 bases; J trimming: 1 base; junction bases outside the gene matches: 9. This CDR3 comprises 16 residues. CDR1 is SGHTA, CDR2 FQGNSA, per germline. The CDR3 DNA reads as TGTGCCAGCAGCCTCCATCAAGGGGGCGGCACAGATACGCAGTATTTT. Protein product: CASSLHQGGGTDTQYF.

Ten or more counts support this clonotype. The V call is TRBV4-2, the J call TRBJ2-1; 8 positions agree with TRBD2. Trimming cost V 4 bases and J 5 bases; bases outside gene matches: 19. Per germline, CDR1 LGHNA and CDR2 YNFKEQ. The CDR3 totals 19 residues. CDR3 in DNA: TGTGCCAGCAGCCCCCCCCTAGGGAGCGGGAGTCGGGGAGACAATGAGCAGTTCTTC. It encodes CASSPPLGSGSRGDNEQFF.

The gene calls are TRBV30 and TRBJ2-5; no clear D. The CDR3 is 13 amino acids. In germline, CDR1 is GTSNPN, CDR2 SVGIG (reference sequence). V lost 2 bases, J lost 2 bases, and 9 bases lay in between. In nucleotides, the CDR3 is TGTGCCTGGAGTAAGGGATATCAAGAGACCCAGTACTTC. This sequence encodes CAWSKGYQETQYF.

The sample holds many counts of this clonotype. The CDR3 nucleotides read TGCGCCAGCTCTCTCCGACATCTCACAGATACGCAGTATTTT. Residues: CASSLRHLTDTQYF. J is TRBJ2-3 and V is TRBV5-1; D is uncertain. The CDR3 contains 14 residues. Trimming stripped 7 bases from V and 2 bases from J, with 14 bases between. Germline V gives CDR1 SGHRS, CDR2 YFSETQ.

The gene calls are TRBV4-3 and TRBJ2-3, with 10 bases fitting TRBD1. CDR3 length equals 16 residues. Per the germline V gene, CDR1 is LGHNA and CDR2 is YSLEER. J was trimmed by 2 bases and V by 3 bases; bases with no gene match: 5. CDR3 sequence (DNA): TGCGCCAGCAGCCAGGAAGACAGGGGGCTCACAGATACGCAGTATTTT. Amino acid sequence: CASSQEDRGLTDTQYF.

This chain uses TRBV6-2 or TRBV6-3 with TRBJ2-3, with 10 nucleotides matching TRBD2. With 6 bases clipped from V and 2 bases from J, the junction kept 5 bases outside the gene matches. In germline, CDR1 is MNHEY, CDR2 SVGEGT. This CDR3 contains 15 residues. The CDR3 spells CASSAGTSDTDTQYF. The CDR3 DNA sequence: TGTGCCAGCAGCGCCGGGACTAGCGACACAGATACGCAGTATTTT.

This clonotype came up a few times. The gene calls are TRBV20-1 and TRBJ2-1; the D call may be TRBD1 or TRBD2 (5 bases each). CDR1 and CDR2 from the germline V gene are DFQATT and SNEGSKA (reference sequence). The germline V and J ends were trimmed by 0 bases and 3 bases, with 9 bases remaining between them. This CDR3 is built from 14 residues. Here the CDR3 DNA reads TGCAGTGCTAGAGATGGTGGGGGCTACAATGAGCAGTTCTTC. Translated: CSARDGGGYNEQFF.

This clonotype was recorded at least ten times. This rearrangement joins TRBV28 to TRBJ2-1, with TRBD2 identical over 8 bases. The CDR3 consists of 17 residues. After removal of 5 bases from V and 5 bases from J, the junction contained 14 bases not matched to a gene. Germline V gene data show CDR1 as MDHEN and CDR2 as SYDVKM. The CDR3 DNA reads TGTGCCAGCAGTGGGAAGACATTCAGCGGGAGAGACAATGAGCAGTTCTTC. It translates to CASSGKTFSGRDNEQFF.

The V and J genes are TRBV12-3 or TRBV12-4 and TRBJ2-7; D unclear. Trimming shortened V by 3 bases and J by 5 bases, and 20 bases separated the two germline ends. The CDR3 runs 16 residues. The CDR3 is CASSFATAIKGNEQYF. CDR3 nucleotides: TGTGCCAGCAGTTTTGCGACCGCGATAAAAGGTAACGAGCAGTACTTC.

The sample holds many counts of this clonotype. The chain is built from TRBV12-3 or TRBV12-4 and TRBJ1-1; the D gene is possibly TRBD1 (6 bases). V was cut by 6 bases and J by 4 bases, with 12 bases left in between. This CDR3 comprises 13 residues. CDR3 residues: CASSYRVSTEAFF. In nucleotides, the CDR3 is TGTGCCAGCAGCTACAGGGTGTCCACTGAAGCTTTCTTT.

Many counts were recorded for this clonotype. The CDR3 reads CSVETRGAKNIQYF. The DNA for the CDR3 is TGCAGCGTTGAAACTCGAGGGGCCAAAAACATTCAGTACTTC. This chain uses TRBV29-1 with TRBJ2-4, with D possibly matching TRBD2 (5 bases). The V and J ends lost 2 bases and 1 base respectively, with 9 bases between them. Per germline, CDR1 SQVTM and CDR2 ANQGSEA. There are 14 residues in the CDR3.

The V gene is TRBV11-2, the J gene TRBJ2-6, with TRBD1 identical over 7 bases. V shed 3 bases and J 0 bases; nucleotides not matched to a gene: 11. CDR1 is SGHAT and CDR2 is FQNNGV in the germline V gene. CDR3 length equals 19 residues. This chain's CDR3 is CASSFTTGQRYSGANVLTF. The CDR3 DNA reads TGTGCCAGCAGCTTTACCACGGGACAGAGATACTCTGGGGCCAACGTCCTGACTTTC.

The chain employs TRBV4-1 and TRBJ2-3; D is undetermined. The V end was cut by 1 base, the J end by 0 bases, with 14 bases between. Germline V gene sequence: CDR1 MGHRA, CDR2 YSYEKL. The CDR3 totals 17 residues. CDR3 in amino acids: CASSQAEQSYSTDTQYF. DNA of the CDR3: TGCGCCAGCAGCCAAGCGGAGCAGAGCTATAGCACAGATACGCAGTATTTT.

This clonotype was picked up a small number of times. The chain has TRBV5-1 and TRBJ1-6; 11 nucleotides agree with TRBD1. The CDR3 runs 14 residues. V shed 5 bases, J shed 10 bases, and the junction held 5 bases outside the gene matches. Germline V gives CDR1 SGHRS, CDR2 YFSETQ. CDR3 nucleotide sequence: TGCGCCAGCAGACCGGGACAGGGGGAGTCACCCCTCCACTTT. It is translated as CASRPGQGESPLHF.

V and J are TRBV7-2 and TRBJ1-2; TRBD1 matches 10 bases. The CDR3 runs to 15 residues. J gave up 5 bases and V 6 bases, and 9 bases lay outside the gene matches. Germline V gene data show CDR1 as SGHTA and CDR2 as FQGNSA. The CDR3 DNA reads TGTGCCAGCAGTTATCAGACAGGGGGCCGATATGGCTACACCTTC. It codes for CASSYQTGGRYGYTF.